The clone carrying this T cell receptor (beta chain) was observed a handful of times. This record comes from a study of identical twins. Per the germline V gene, CDR1 is MNHEY and CDR2 is SMNVEV (reference sequence). CDR3 length: 14 amino acids. Losses at the gene ends were 3 bases for V and 3 bases for J; bases not matched to a gene: 4. One entry per CDR3 protein, called by TCRdb with MiXCR from the 5' RACE reads. The data hold some 730,000 distinct CDR3 sequences, with 18% observed a single time. The same sample was also used in a study of T cells expressing NK-cell markers.

This sequence was found in a woman aged 18-35 years in good health. Sequencing was carried out using PBMCs. This sequence joins TRBV27 and TRBJ2-7, with 8 bases fitting TRBD2. The CDR3 is CASSFRGGGYEQYF. The CDR3 DNA reads as TGTGCCAGCAGTTTTCGGGGGGGTGGCTACGAGCAGTACTTC.